This T cell receptor (beta chain) was identified in a study of identical twins. This clonotype has a handful of counts. The antigen remains undetermined. V was trimmed by 5 bases and J by 1 base, leaving 17 bases between them. CDR3 length: 16 residues. Germline V CDR1 and CDR2: SQVTM, ANQGSEA. Study conclusions and caveats: Models underestimated TCR alpha sharing (out-of-frame) in monozygotic twins.

One entry per CDR3 protein, called by TCRdb with MiXCR from the 5' RACE reads. The sample has over 250,000 distinct CDR3 sequences; 7.5% to 9.5% are singletons. This same sample was also part of a study on yellow fever vaccine responses in identical twins.

The sequence was obtained from a young woman in good health. Source material: CD8+ T cells sorted from blood. The rearrangement uses TRBV29-1 and TRBJ2-2, with a tentative D call TRBD2 (6 bases). CDR3 protein: CSVMGVSAGNTGELFF. CDR3 nucleotide sequence: TGCAGCGTTATGGGGGTATCAGCGGGGAACACCGGGGAGCTGTTTTTT.